This T cell receptor (beta chain) stems from a study of memory CD8 T cells in hepatitis C reinfection. In the study overall: Pre-reinfection samples were taken 55 to 20 weeks before detection.

Clones were sequenced by immunoSEQ multiplex PCR, and TCRdb holds only the in-frame ones, with some missing. The sample lists tens of thousands of clones; over 85% were seen once. The CDR3 spans 14 residues. V was shortened by 1 base and J by 0 bases, with 7 bases between the two germline ends. From germline, CDR1 is MNHNY and CDR2 SVGAGI (reference sequence). This clone showed up just a few times. Time point defined: pre-reinfection, 55 to 20 weeks before reinfection detection. Sorted cells were sequenced directly ex vivo without any in vitro expansion. Donors were people who inject drugs in the Montreal HEPCO cohort. Control naive CD8 T cells came from a couple of donors at all three reinfection time points.

The chain has TRBV6-6 and TRBJ2-7; the D gene is possibly TRBD1 (5 bases). Sequencing was carried out using naive CD8+ T cells sorted from blood. This clonotype originated in a young man with hepatitis C virus infection. CDR3 region: CASSYLDNSYEQYV. The CDR3 bases are TGTGCCAGCAGTTACTTGGACAACTCCTACGAGCAGTACGTC.